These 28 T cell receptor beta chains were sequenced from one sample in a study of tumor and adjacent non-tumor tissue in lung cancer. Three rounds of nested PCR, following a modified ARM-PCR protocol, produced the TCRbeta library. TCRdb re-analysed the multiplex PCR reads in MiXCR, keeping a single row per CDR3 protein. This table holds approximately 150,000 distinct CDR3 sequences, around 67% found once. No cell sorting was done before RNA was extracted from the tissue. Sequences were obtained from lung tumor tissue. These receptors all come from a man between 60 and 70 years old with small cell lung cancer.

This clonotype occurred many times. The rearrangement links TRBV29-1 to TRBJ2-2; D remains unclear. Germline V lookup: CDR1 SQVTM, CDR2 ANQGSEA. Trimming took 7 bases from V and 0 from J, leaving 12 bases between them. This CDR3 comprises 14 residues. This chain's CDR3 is CSALRTANTGELFF. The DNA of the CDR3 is TGCAGCGCCCTCCGTACGGCGAACACCGGGGAGCTGTTTTTT.

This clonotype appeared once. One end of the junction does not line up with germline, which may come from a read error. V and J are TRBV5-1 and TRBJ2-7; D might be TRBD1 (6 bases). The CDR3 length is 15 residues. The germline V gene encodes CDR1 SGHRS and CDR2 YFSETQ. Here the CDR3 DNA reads TGTACCAGCAGCGGCGACAGGATTGGCTCCTACGAGCAGTACTTC. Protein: CTSSGDRIGSYEQYF.

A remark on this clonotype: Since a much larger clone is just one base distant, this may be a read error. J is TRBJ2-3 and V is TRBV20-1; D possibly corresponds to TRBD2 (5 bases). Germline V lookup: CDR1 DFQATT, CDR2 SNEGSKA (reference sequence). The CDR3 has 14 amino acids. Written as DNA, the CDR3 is TGCAGTGTTAGAGATCGACTAACGGGGGATACGCAGTATTTT. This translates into CSVRDRLTGDTQYF.

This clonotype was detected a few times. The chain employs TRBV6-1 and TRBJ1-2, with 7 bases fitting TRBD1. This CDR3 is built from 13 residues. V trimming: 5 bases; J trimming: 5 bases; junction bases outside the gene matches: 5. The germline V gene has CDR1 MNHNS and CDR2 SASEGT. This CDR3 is CASSPDRIYGYTF. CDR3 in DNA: TGTGCCAGCAGTCCGGACAGGATTTATGGCTACACCTTC.

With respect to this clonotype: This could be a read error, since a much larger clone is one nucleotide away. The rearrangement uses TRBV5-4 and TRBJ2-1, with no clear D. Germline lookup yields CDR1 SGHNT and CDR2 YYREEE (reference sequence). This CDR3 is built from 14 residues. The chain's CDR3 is CASGLGPVMGEQFF. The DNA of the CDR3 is TGTGCCAGCGGCTTGGGCCCGGTAATGGGTGAGCAGTTCTTC.

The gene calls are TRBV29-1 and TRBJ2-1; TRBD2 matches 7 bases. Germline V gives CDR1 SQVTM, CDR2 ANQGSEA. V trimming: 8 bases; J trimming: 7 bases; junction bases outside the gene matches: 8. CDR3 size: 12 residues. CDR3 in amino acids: CSSRRLANEQFF. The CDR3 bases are TGCAGCTCGCGCAGACTAGCTAATGAGCAGTTCTTC.

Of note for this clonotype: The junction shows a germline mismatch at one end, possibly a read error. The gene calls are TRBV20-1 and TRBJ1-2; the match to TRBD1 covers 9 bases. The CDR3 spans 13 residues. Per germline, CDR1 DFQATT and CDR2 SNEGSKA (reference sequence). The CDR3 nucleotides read TGCAGTGTTAAACAGGGGGCTGGGTATGGCTACACTTTC. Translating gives CSVKQGAGYGYTF.

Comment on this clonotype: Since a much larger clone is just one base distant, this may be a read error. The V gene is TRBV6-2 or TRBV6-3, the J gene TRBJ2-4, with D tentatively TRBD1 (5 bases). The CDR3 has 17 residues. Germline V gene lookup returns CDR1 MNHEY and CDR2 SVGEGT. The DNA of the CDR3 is TGTGCCAGCAGTTACAGCTTGAAGGACCGTTCCTCGGACATTCAGTGCTTC. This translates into CASSYSLKDRSSDIQCF.

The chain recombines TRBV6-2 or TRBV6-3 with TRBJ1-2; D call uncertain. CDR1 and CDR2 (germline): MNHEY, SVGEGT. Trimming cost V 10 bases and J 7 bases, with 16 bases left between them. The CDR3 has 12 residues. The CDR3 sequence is CATTLGNAGYTF. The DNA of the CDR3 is TGTGCCACCACTTTGGGGAATGCTGGCTACACCTTC.

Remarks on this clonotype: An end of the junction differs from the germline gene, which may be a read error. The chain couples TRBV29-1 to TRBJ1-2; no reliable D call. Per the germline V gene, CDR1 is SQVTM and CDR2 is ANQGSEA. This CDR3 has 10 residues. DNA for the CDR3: TGCAGCGTTGTTAGGAACTGGGTCTACTTC. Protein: CSVVRNWVYF. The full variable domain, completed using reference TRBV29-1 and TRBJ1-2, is SAVISQKPSRDICQRGTSLTIQCQVDSQVTMMFWYRQQPGQSLTLIATANQGSEATYESGFVIDKFPISRPNLTFSTLTVSNMSPEDSSIYLCSVVRNWVYFGSGTRLTVV.

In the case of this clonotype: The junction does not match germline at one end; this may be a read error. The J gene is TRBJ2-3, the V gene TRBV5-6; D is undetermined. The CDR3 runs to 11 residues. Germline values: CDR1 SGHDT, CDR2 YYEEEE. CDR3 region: CAGSSRYTQYF. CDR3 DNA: TGTGCCGGCAGCTCGCGGTATACGCAGTATTTT.

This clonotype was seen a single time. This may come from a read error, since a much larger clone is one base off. The CDR3 coding sequence is TGTGCCATCGTGGGGGCTGCAGATACGCAGTATTTT. Amino acid sequence: CAIVGAADTQYF. The chain has TRBV10-3 and TRBJ2-3; D possibly corresponds to TRBD1 (6 bases). The CDR3 extends over 12 amino acids. V shed 8 bases and J shed 4 bases, with 10 bases lying between them. CDR1 is ENHRY and CDR2 is SYGVKD in the germline V gene.

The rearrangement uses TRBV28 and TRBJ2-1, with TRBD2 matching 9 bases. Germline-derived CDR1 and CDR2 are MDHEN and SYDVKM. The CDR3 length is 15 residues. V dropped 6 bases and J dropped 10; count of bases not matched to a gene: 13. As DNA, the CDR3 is TGTGCCAGCAGATCTCTTAGCGGGAGTCGGAACGAGCAGTTCTTC. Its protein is CASRSLSGSRNEQFF.

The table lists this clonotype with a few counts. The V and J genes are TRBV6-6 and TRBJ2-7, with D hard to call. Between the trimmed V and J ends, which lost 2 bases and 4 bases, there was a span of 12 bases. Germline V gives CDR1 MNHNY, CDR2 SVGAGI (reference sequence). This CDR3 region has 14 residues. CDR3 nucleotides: TGTGCCAGCAGTTACCGTTCCAAAACGTACGAGCAGTACTTC. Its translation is CASSYRSKTYEQYF.

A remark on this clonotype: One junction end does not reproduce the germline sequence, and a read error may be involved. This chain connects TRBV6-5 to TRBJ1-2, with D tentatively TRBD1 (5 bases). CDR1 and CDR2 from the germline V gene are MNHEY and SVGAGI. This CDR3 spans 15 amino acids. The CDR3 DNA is TGTGCCAGCAGTTCCACCGGGGGTCCACCGTACGGCTGCACCTTC. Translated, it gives CASSSTGGPPYGCTF.

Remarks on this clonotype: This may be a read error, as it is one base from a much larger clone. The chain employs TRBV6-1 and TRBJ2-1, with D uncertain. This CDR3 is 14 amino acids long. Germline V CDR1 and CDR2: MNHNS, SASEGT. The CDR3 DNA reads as TGTGGCAGCAGTAACCGGGCCATCTACAATGAGCAGTTCTTC. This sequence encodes CGSSNRAIYNEQFF.

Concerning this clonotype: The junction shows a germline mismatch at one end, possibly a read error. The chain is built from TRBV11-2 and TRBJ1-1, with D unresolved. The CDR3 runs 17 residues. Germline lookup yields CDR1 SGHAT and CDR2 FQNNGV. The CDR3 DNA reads TGTGCCAGCAGCTCAAAGCAGAGGCCAAGGATAAGCACTGAAGCTTTCTTC. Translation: CASSSKQRPRISTEAFF. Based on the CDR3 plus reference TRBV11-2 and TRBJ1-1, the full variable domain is EAGVAQSPRYKIIEKRQSVAFWCNPISGHATLYWYQQILGQGPKLLIQFQNNGVVDDSQLPKDRFSAERLKGVDSTLKIQPAKLEDSAVYLCASSSKQRPRISTEAFFGQGTRLTVV.

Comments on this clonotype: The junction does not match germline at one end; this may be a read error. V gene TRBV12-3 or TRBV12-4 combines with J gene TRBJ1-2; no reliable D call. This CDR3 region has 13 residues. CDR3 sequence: CASSFRDRISYAF. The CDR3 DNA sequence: TGTGCCAGCAGTTTTAGGGATAGGATAAGCTACGCCTTC.

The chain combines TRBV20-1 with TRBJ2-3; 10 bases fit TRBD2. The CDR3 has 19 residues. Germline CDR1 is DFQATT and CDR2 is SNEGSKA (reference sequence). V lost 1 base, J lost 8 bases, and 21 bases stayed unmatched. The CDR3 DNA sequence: TGCAGTGCTAGAGTGTCTAGCGGGAGTCTTCCGATTCCCCCGAGTACGCAGTATTTT. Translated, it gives CSARVSSGSLPIPPSTQYF.

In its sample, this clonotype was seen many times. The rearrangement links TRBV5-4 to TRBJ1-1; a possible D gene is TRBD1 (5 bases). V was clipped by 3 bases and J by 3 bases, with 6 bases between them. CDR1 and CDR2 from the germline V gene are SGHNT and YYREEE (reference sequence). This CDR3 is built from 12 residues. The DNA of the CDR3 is TGTGCCAGCAGCTGGGGGGACACTGAAGCTTTCTTT. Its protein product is CASSWGDTEAFF.

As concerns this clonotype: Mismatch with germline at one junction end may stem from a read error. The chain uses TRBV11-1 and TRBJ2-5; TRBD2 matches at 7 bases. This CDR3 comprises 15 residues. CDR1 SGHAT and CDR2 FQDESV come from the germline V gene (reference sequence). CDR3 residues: CTSTATSWRGETQYF. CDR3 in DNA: TGTACCAGCACCGCGACTAGCTGGAGAGGCGAGACCCAGTACTTC.

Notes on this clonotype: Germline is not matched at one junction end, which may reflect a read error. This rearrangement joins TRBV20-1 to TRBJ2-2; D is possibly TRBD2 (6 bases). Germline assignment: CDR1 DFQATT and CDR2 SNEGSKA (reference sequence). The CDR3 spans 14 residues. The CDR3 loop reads CSASDTGRTGEPLF. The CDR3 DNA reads TGCAGTGCTAGTGATACCGGGAGAACCGGGGAGCCGCTTTTT.

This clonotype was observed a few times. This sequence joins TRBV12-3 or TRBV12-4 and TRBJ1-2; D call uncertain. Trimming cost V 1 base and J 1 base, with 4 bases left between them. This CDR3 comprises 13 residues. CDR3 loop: CASSLGFNYGYTF. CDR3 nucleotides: TGTGCCAGCAGTTTAGGGTTTAACTATGGCTACACCTTC.

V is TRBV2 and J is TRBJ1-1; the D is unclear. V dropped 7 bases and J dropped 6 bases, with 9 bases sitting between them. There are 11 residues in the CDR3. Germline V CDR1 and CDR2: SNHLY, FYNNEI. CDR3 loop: CASTPLSEAFF. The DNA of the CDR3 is TGTGCCAGCACTCCCTTATCTGAAGCTTTCTTT.

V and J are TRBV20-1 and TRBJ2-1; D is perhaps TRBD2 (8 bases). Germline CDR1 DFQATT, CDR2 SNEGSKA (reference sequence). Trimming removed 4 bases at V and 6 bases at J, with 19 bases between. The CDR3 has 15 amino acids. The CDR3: CSANGGDSPANEQFF. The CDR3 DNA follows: TGCAGTGCTAACGGGGGGGACAGTCCCGCCAATGAGCAGTTCTTC.

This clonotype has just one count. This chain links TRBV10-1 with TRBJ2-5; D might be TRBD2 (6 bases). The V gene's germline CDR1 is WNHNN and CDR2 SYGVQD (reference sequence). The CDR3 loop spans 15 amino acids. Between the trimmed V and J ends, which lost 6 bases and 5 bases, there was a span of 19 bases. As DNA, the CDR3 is TGCGCCAGCAGCCTGGGCATCGGAGGGAAGGAGACCCAGTACTTC. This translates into CASSLGIGGKETQYF.

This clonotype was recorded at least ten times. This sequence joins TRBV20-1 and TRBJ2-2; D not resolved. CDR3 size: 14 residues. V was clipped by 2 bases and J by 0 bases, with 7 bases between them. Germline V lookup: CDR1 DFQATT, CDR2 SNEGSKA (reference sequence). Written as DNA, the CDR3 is TGCAGTGCTAGACTAGGTGCGAACACCGGGGAGCTGTTTTTT. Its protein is CSARLGANTGELFF.

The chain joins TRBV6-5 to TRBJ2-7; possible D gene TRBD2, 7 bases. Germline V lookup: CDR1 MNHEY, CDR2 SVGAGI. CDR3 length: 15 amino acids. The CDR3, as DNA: TGTGCCAGCATGGGGGGGCTAGCGCTAGGCTACGAGCATTACGTC. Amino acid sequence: CASMGGLALGYEHYV.